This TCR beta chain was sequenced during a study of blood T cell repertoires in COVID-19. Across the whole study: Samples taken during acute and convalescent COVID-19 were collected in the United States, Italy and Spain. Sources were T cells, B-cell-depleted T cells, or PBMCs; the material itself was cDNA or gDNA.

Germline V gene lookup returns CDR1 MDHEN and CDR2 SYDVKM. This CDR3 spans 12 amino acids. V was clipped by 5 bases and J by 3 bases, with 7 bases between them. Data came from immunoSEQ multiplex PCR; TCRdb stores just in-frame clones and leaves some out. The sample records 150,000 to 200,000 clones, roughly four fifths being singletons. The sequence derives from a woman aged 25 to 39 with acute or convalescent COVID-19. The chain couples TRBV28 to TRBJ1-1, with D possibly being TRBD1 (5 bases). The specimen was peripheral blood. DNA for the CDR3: TGTGCCAGCAGTCCGGGGGACACTGAAGCTTTCTTT. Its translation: CASSPGDTEAFF.